The rows below give T cell receptor beta chains drawn from one sample of a study of T cells after posttransplantation cyclophosphamide. Sequencing was performed with immunoSEQ multiplex PCR; in TCRdb, only in-frame clones are kept and a portion is missing. This sample has 45,000 to 60,000 clones, with roughly 92% found just once. The source material was PBMCs. These receptor sequences come from a woman aged 45 to 65 in good health and a related stem cell transplant donor. Both conserved end residues are part of each CDR3. A D gene is named only where the DNA matches it firmly. The listing skips clone size in some rows; elsewhere it reads once, few, many or a size class.

TRBV7-9	-	TRBJ1-1	TRBD1	TGTGCCAGCAGCTTAGAGGACAGGGCTCAAGCTTTCTTT	CASSLEDRAQAFF
TRBV2	once	TRBJ1-1	-	TGTGCCAGCAGGTTCAGACAGGTAATGAACACTGAAGCTTTCTTT	CASRFRQVMNTEAFF
TRBV15	-	TRBJ1-1	-	TGTGCCACCAGCAGCGACCGGGAGGGGAGCACTGAAGCTTTCTTT	CATSSDREGSTEAFF
TRBV6-5	-	TRBJ2-1	TRBD2	TGTGCCAGCCAGCGGGGGGTGGGAAATGAGCAGTTCTTC	CASQRGVGNEQFF
TRBV6-5	large	TRBJ1-4	TRBD1	TGTGCCAGCAGTTACGGAATCGGGACAGGGGGCGGAAAACTGTTTTTT	CASSYGIGTGGGKLFF
TRBV6-5	-	TRBJ1-4	TRBD1	TGTGCCAGCCAGGGGGGTTCCAGGGAAAAACTGTTTTTT	CASQGGSREKLFF
TRBV10-3	-	TRBJ1-1	-	TGTGCCATCAGTGAGTCCCCTCCCCTGACTGAAGCTTTCTTT	CAISESPPLTEAFF
TRBV5-1	-	TRBJ2-3	-	TGCGCCAGCAGCTTAGGGGTCCCAGATACGCAGTATTTT	CASSLGVPDTQYF
TRBV19	-	TRBJ2-5	-	TGTGCCAGTGGGGGGGGCAGGCAAGAGACCCAGTACTTC	CASGGGRQETQYF
TRBV7-8	-	TRBJ2-5	-	TGTGCCAGCAGCTTAGGAAGCGCCCAAGAGACCCAGTACTTC	CASSLGSAQETQYF
TRBV19	-	TRBJ1-2	TRBD1	TGTGCCAGTAGTATAGATGGGACAGGCAACTATGGCTACACCTTC	CASSIDGTGNYGYTF
TRBV6-1	-	TRBJ1-1	TRBD1	TGTGCCAGCAATTTACAGGGGCGGGGGAACACTGAAGCTTTCTTT	CASNLQGRGNTEAFF
TRBV5-1	few	TRBJ2-7	-	TGCGCCAGCAGCGCGGACAAGACCTACGAGCAGTACTTC	CASSADKTYEQYF
TRBV5-1	-	TRBJ1-5	-	TGCGCCAGCAGCTTGGAGACAGGAGATCAGCCCCAGCATTTT	CASSLETGDQPQHF
TRBV9	once	TRBJ2-2	TRBD1	TGTGCCAGCAGCGAGACAGGGGCCACCGGGGAGCTGTTTTTT	CASSETGATGELFF
TRBV7-9	-	TRBJ2-7	-	TGTGCCAGCAGCTTGAAGAGGCCAATACACGAGCAGTACTTC	CASSLKRPIHEQYF
TRBV27	-	TRBJ2-2	-	TGTGCCAGCAGTGTACAACTAGCAACCGGGGAGCTGTTTTTT	CASSVQLATGELFF
TRBV7-9	-	TRBJ1-1	TRBD1	TGTGCCAGCACTCAACAGGGGGGGGAAGGGAACACTGAAGCTTTCTTT	CASTQQGGEGNTEAFF
TRBV11-3	-	TRBJ2-2	TRBD2	TGTGCCAGCAGCCCCTCGGGCCTAGCGGGAGGGTCGGACACCGGGGAGCTGTTTTTT	CASSPSGLAGGSDTGELFF
TRBV15	-	TRBJ2-7	-	TGTGCCACCAGCAGTCAAGCGGGCCACGAGCAGTACTTC	CATSSQAGHEQYF
TRBV5-1	-	TRBJ1-2	-	TGCGCCAGCAGCCCCGCGGGGCAGAAGGCGGGAGGCTACACCTTC	CASSPAGQKAGGYTF
TRBV11-2	-	TRBJ1-4	-	TGTGCCAGCAGCCAGGACAGACATAATGAAAAACTGTTTTTT	CASSQDRHNEKLFF
TRBV18	-	TRBJ2-7	TRBD2	TGTGCCAGCTCACCATCCCTAGCGGGGGATTACGAGCAGTACTTC	CASSPSLAGDYEQYF
TRBV7-2	-	TRBJ2-5	TRBD1	TGTGCCAGCAGGTTCACAGGGGAGGAGACCCAGTACTTC	CASRFTGEETQYF
TRBV7-8	-	TRBJ1-3	-	TGTGCCAGCAGCCCGACCTCGGAACGGGGGTCCGGAAACACCATATATTTT	CASSPTSERGSGNTIYF
TRBV13	-	TRBJ1-3	-	TGTGCCAGCACCCAAGGGAGAATTGGAAACACCATATATTTT	CASTQGRIGNTIYF
TRBV29-1	once	TRBJ1-4	-	TGCAGCGTTGGACAGACGGACGAAAAACTGTTTTTT	CSVGQTDEKLFF
TRBV7-8	-	TRBJ2-5	TRBD2	TGTGCCAGCAGCAGTAGCGGGTCCCCGGGGGAGACCCAGTACTTC	CASSSSGSPGETQYF
TRBV7-6	-	TRBJ2-3	-	TGTGCCAGCAGCCTAGGGGAGAGCACAGATACGCAGTATTTT	CASSLGESTDTQYF
TRBV4-1	-	TRBJ1-5	-	TGCGCCAGCAGCCAAGTCGAAAAAGGGGTCCGGGGGCAGCCCCAGCATTTT	CASSQVEKGVRGQPQHF
TRBV2	-	TRBJ1-2	-	TGTGCCAGCAAGTCCGGTAGGGGAAGCTATGGCTACACCTTC	CASKSGRGSYGYTF
TRBV7-8	once	TRBJ2-7	-	TGTGCCAGCAGCTTATACAGCTCCTACGAGCAGTACTTC	CASSLYSSYEQYF
TRBV30	-	TRBJ2-7	-	TGTGCCTGGGGACCGGGGATCTACGAGCAGTACTTC	CAWGPGIYEQYF
TRBV6-4	few	TRBJ1-2	TRBD1	TGTGCCAGCAGTGAAGGACAGGACGACTCTAACTATGGCTACACCTTC	CASSEGQDDSNYGYTF
TRBV15	-	TRBJ1-2	-	TGTGCCACCAGAGGTGCGGGGGGTGCCTATGGCTACACCTTC	CATRGAGGAYGYTF
TRBV6-5	-	TRBJ1-2	-	TGTGCCAGCAGCCCGGACAGCTGGAACTATGGCTACACCTTC	CASSPDSWNYGYTF
TRBV19	-	TRBJ1-6	-	TGTGCCAGTAGCCAGAATCGGGGTTCACCCCTCCACTTT	CASSQNRGSPLHF
TRBV2	-	TRBJ2-7	TRBD1	TGTGCCACCAGTCAGGGGGTAGGACCCTACGAGCAGTACTTC	CATSQGVGPYEQYF
TRBV7-6	-	TRBJ2-7	TRBD2	TGTGCCAGCAGTCAAGAATCGGGACTAGCGGCCCTTGAGCAGTACTTC	CASSQESGLAALEQYF
TRBV29-1	-	TRBJ2-5	TRBD2	TGCAGCGTGGGAGGAGGGTTAGCGGGGGGCCAAGAGACCCAGTACTTC	CSVGGGLAGGQETQYF